Here is one TCR beta chain with its context. Its antigen is still unknown. Just one base apart from a much larger clone, this may be a read error. There are 14 residues in the CDR3. Germline V lookup: CDR1 LNHDA, CDR2 SQIVND (reference sequence). Trimming cost V 10 bases and J 5 bases; bases outside gene matches: 8. This record comes from a study of T cell repertoires in cytomegalovirus infection. The overall study: Public signatures in TCR beta pointed to CMV infection and matching HLA type. Broader study findings: Summed frequency of shared TCR beta families picked out CMV carriers who also had the relevant HLA. Ex vivo responses were dominated by HLA-C-restricted CMV-specific TCR beta clonotypes.

TCRdb processed the reads anew with MiXCR; each CDR3 protein has one entry. The sample yields around 110,000 distinct CDR3 sequences, around 10% seen once. This clonotype was sampled from a human donor in good health (CMV status not recorded). Some clones in this sample may be carry-over from other donors' samples. Sequencing was done on a sample of PBMCs, sequenced either directly or after in vitro stimulation (not recorded which). This chain uses TRBV19 with TRBJ2-1, with TRBD2 identical over 10 bases. The CDR3 bases are TGTGCCAATAGGAGCGGGAGGGTCGACAATGAGCAGTTCTTC. Translated: CANRSGRVDNEQFF. The variable domain in full, completed from reference TRBV19 and TRBJ2-1, reads DGGITQSPKYLFRKEGQNVTLSCEQNLNHDAMYWYRQDPGQGLRLIYYSQIVNDFQKGDIAEGYSVSREKKESFPLTVTSAQKNPTAFYLCANRSGRVDNEQFFGPGTRLTVL.